This T cell receptor (beta chain) was recorded in a study of PD-L1 blockade in urothelial cancer. Study-wide context: After treatment start, blood was analyzed at 3 weeks (second dose) and at 6 weeks.

CDR3 length equals 15 residues. CDR1 and CDR2 (germline): KGHSH, LQKENI. Trimming stripped 6 bases from V and 2 bases from J, with 11 bases between. As to time point: pretreatment peripheral blood. All patients carried locally advanced or metastatic urothelial carcinoma. Repertoires were generated with immunoSEQ multiplex PCR, while TCRdb's copy carries only in-frame clones and drops some. The sample contains 50,000 or so clones, approximately 72% of which appear only once. V gene TRBV18 combines with J gene TRBJ2-6, with unresolved D. The receptor comes from a man between 70 and 80 years old with urothelial cancer. Sequencing was performed on PBMCs, taken around atezolizumab (anti-PD-L1) treatment. CDR3 protein: CASSPPSTGANVLTF. CDR3 coding DNA: TGTGCCAGCTCCCCGCCGAGTACTGGGGCCAACGTCCTGACTTTC.